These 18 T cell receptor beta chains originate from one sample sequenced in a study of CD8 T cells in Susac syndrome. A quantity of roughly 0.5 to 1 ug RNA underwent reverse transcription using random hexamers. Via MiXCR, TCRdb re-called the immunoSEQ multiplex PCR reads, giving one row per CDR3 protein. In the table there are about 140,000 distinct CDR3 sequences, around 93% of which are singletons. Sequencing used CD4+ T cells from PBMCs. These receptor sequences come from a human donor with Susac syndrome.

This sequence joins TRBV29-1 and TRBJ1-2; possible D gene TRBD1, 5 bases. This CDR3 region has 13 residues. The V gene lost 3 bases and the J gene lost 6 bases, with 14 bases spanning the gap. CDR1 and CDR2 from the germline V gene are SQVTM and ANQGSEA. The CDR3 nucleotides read TGCAGCGTTGAGTCCGGGACGTGGGATGGCTACACCTTC. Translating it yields CSVESGTWDGYTF.

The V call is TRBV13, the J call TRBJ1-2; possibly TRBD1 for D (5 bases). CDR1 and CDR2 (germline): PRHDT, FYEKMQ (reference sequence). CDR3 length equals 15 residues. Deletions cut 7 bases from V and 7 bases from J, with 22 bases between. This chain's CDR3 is CASTPLLGPGSGYTF. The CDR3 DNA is TGTGCCAGCACCCCTCTATTGGGGCCGGGGAGTGGCTACACCTTC.

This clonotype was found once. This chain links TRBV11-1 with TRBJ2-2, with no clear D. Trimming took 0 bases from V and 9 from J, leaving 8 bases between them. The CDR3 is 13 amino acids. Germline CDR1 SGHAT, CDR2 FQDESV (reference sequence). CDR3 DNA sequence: TGTGCCAGCAGCTTAGCGGTGGGGAGGGAGCTGTTTTTT. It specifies CASSLAVGRELFF.

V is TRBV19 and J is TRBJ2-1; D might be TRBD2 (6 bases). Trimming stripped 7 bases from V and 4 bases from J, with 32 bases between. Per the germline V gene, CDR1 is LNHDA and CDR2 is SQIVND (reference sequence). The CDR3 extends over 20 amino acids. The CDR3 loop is CASTRGGRRGAGIRYNEQFF. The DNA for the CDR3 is TGTGCCAGTACCCGTGGGGGTAGGAGGGGTGCGGGAATACGATACAATGAGCAGTTCTTC.

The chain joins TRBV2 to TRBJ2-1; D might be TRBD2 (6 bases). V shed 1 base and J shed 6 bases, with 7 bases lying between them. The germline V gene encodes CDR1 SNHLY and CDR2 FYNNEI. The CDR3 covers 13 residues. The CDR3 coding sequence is TGTGCCAGCAGTGAAGGGGGAGGCAATGAGCAGTTCTTC. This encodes CASSEGGGNEQFF.

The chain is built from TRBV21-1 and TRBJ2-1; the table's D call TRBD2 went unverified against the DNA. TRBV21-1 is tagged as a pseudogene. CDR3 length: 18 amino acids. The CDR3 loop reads CASSKWGTQREDPNEQFF. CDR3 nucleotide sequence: TGTGCCAGCAGCAAATGGGGGACACAGCGGGAGGACCCCAATGAGCAGTTCTTC.

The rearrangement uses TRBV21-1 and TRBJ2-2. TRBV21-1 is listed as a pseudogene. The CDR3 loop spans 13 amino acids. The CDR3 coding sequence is TGTGCCAGCAGCGGGAAGAACACCGGGGAGCTGTTTTTT. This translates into CASSGKNTGELFF.

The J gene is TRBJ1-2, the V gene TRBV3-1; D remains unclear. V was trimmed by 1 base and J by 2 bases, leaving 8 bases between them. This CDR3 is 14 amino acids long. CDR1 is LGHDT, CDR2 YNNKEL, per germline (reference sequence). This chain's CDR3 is CASSQAGQNYGYTF. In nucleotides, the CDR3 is TGTGCCAGCAGCCAAGCGGGTCAGAACTATGGCTACACCTTC.

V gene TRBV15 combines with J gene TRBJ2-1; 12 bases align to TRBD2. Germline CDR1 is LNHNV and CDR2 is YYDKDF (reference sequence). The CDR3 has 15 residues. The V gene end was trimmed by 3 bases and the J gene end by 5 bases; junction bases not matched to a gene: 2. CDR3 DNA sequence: TGTGCCACCAGCAGCGGGACTAGCGGGCACAATGAGCAGTTCTTC. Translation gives CATSSGTSGHNEQFF.

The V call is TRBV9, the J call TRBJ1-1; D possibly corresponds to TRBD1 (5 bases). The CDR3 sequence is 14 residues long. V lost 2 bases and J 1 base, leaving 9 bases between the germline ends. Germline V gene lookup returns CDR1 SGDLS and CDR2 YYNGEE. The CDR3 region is CASSVRGSNTEAFF. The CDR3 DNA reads TGTGCCAGCAGCGTTAGGGGCTCGAACACTGAAGCTTTCTTT.

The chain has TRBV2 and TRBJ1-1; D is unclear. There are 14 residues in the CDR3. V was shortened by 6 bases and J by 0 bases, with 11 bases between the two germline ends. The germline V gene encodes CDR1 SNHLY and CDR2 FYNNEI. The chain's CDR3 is CASREIDLNTEAFF. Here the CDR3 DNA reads TGTGCCAGCAGGGAGATAGACTTGAACACTGAAGCTTTCTTT.

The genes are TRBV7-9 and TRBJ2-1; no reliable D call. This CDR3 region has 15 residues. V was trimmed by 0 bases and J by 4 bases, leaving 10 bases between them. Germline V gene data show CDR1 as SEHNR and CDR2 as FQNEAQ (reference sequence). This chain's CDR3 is CASSLAAARYNEQFF. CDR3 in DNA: TGTGCCAGCAGCTTAGCCGCGGCGAGATACAATGAGCAGTTCTTC. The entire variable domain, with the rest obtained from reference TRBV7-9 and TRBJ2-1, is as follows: DTGVSQNPRHKITKRGQNVTFRCDPISEHNRLYWYRQTLGQGPEFLTYFQNEAQLEKSRLLSDRFSAERPKGSFSTLEIQRTEQGDSAMYLCASSLAAARYNEQFFGPGTRLTVL.

DNA of the CDR3: TGTGCCATCAGTGAACAGTCTGGGGCCAACGTCCTGACTTTC. Its translation: CAISEQSGANVLTF. The J gene is TRBJ2-6, the V gene TRBV10-3, with D unclear. This CDR3 is built from 14 residues. The germline V gene encodes CDR1 ENHRY and CDR2 SYGVKD. V shed 3 bases and J shed 1 base, with 4 bases lying between them.

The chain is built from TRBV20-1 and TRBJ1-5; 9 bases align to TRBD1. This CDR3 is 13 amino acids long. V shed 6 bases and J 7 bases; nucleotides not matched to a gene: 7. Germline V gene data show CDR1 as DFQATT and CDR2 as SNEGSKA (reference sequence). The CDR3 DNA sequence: TGCAGTGCACCCGGACAGGGGACCCAGCCCCAGCATTTT. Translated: CSAPGQGTQPQHF.

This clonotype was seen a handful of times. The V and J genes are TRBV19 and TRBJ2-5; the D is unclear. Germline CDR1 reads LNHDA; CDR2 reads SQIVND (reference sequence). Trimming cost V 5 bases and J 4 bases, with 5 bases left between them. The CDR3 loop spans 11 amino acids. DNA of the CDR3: TGTGCCAGTAGTGGTGGAGAGACCCAGTACTTC. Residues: CASSGGETQYF.

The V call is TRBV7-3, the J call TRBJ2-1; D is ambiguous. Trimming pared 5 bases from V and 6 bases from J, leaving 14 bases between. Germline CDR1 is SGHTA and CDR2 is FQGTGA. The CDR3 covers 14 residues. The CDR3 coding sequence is TGTGCCAGCAGCCCTTTGAAGAAAACCAATGAGCAGTTCTTC. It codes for CASSPLKKTNEQFF.

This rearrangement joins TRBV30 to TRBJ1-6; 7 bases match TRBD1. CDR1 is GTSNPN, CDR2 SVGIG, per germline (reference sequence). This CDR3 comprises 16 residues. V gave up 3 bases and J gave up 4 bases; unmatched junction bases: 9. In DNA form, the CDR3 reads TGTGCCTGGAGAGTCAGGGGGGCCGAGTATAATTCACCCCTCCACTTT. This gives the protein CAWRVRGAEYNSPLHF.

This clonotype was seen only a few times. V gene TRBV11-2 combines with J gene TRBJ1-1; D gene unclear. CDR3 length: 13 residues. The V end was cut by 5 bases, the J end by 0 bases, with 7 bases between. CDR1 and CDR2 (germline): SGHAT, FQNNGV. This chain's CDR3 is CASSLTLNTEAFF. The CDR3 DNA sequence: TGTGCCAGCAGCCTGACCCTGAACACTGAAGCTTTCTTT.